This T cell receptor (beta chain) was sequenced for a study of identical twins' blood T cells. Background on the study: Roughly six alpha and about 6 beta libraries together yielded 50 million or so reads.

The germline gives CDR1 SQVTM, CDR2 ANQGSEA. The CDR3 spans 14 residues. V dropped 7 bases and J dropped 1 base, with 14 bases sitting between them. Six healthy women, forming three identical twin pairs, donated samples. TCRdb reprocessed the 5' RACE reads via MiXCR and lists one record per CDR3 protein. Among hundreds of thousands of distinct CDR3 sequences, roughly 28% were seen once, and the ten largest hold around 5.6%. This chain connects TRBV29-1 to TRBJ1-3, with no clear D. The source material was PBMCs. This receptor was obtained from a woman aged 18 to 49 in good health. The CDR3 DNA reads TGCAGCGCCATAGACGGGGTTTCTGGAAACACCATATATTTT. This translates into CSAIDGVSGNTIYF.